The text below deals with one T cell receptor beta chain. Its cognate antigen is unknown. The sample belongs to a study of graft-versus-host responses after intestinal transplantation. Across the whole study: Isolated intestinal, liver-intestinal, or multivisceral transplants were what recipients had.

The table came from immunoSEQ multiplex PCR; TCRdb's copy has only in-frame clones and leaves some out. The sample consists of some 110,000 clones, 90% to 95% of them appearing once. CDR1 is MNHNY and CDR2 is SVGAGI in the germline V gene (reference sequence). The length of the CDR3 is 14 residues. V was pared by 0 bases and J by 5 bases, with 11 bases between. This receptor was obtained from a human donor who was the organ donor for an intestinal transplant. V and J are TRBV6-6 and TRBJ2-7; D is unclear. Sample: unstimulated CD8+ T cells sorted from spleen or lymph node cells, taken before transplant. The CDR3 protein is CASSYSKAWDEQYF. The CDR3 bases are TGTGCCAGCAGTTACTCTAAGGCGTGGGACGAGCAGTACTTC.